These 9 T cell receptor beta chains share one sample of origin, sequenced in a study of regulatory T cells in long-lasting Graves disease. TCR beta libraries were built with iRepertoire HTBI primers and Arm-PCR of CDR3 regions. Each CDR3 protein is one row after TCRdb ran MiXCR on the multiplex PCR reads. The sample carries about 470,000 distinct CDR3 sequences, about 22% recorded once. Time point in this sample: persistent/refractory GD, antithyroid drugs over 5 years with positive TRAb. The TCR library was made from RNA extracted from PBMCs. The sample was peripheral blood mononuclear cells (PBMCs), taken when the disease was refractory, from a patient treated with antithyroid drugs. The source is a female donor with Graves disease.

This clonotype came up many times. One junction end does not reproduce the germline sequence, and a read error may be involved. The chain carries TRBV12-3 or TRBV12-4 and TRBJ2-7; D could derive from TRBD1 or TRBD2 (5 bases each). This CDR3 has 16 amino acids. CDR3 in amino acids: CASSLATGRELVEQYF. The CDR3 DNA follows: TGTGCCAGCAGTCTAGCCACGGGACGGGAACTTGTTGAGCAGTACTTC.

A few counts support this clonotype. The chain is built from TRBV19 and TRBJ1-2; D remains unclear. Trimming took off 1 base at V and 2 bases at J, with 11 bases between the two ends. The CDR3 spans 15 residues. In germline, CDR1 is LNHDA, CDR2 SQIVND (reference sequence). CDR3 nucleotide sequence: TGTGCCAGTAGTATAGTAGAAAGACCAAACTATGGCTACACCTTC. This translates into CASSIVERPNYGYTF.

This clonotype was counted once. The J gene is TRBJ1-1, the V gene TRBV5-1; D gene unclear. There are 14 residues in the CDR3. The germline V gene has CDR1 SGHRS and CDR2 YFSETQ. Trimming removed 2 bases at V and 3 bases at J, with 11 bases between. The CDR3 sequence is CASSFNGQDTEAFF. The CDR3 DNA follows: TGCGCCAGCAGCTTCAATGGGCAGGACACTGAAGCTTTCTTT.

This clonotype was seen ten or more times. The V call is TRBV2, the J call TRBJ2-7; D is uncertain. This CDR3 is built from 15 residues. CDR1 and CDR2 (germline): SNHLY, FYNNEI. V was trimmed by 0 bases and J by 1 base, leaving 10 bases between them. Here the CDR3 DNA reads TGTGCCAGCAGTGAAGCCGACGCCCCATCCTACGAGCAGTACTTC. Residues: CASSEADAPSYEQYF.

This clonotype was picked up a small number of times. CDR3 coding DNA: TGTGCCAGTAGTCCAGAGAGAGCCGACCACTACACCTTC. Translating gives CASSPERADHYTF. The chain uses TRBV19 and TRBJ1-2, with no clear D. Germline V gene sequence: CDR1 LNHDA, CDR2 SQIVND (reference sequence). Trimming shortened V by 5 bases and J by 10 bases, and 17 bases separated the two germline ends. The CDR3 totals 13 residues.

This clonotype was counted many times. The chain uses TRBV7-9 and TRBJ1-2; 8 nucleotides match TRBD1. J was trimmed by 7 bases and V by 5 bases; bases with no gene match: 6. The length of the CDR3 is 13 residues. The germline V gene has CDR1 SEHNR and CDR2 FQNEAQ (reference sequence). CDR3 loop: CASSKDRERGYTF. The DNA for the CDR3 is TGTGCCAGCAGCAAGGACAGGGAACGTGGCTACACCTTC.

This clonotype was detected a few times. This sequence joins TRBV6-1 and TRBJ2-3, with D possibly matching TRBD2 (6 bases). The CDR3 contains 16 residues. The V gene's germline CDR1 is MNHNS and CDR2 SASEGT. V dropped 5 bases and J dropped 2 bases, with 17 bases sitting between them. The CDR3, as DNA: TGTGCCAGCAGTCCCCCTCTAGCGCGATCCACAGATACGCAGTATTTT. It yields the protein CASSPPLARSTDTQYF.

The chain recombines TRBV6-1 with TRBJ2-7, with TRBD2 as a possible D gene (5 bases). V was clipped by 6 bases and J by 7 bases, with 19 bases between them. Germline V gene data show CDR1 as MNHNS and CDR2 as SASEGT. The CDR3 has 14 amino acids. CDR3 nucleotide sequence: TGTGCCAGCAGCTATTCCCCCACCTCGGGGGAGCAGTACTTC. Protein product: CASSYSPTSGEQYF.

V gene TRBV25-1 combines with J gene TRBJ2-5; a possible D gene is TRBD2 (5 bases). The CDR3 totals 16 residues. Between the trimmed V and J ends, which lost 1 base and 2 bases, there was a span of 14 bases. CDR1 is MGHDK, CDR2 SYGVNS, per germline. CDR3 amino acids: CASSELAGGPQETQYF. The CDR3 DNA is TGTGCCAGCAGTGAATTGGCGGGCGGGCCACAAGAGACCCAGTACTTC.